What follows is one T cell receptor (beta chain) and its context. This CDR3 is 15 amino acids long. Germline V gene lookup returns CDR1 SGHTA and CDR2 FQGTGA. V lost 6 bases to trimming and J lost 0 bases; unmatched junction nucleotides: 4. These data originate in a study of blood T cell repertoires in COVID-19. Study at large: From the United States, Italy and Spain came samples of acute and convalescent COVID-19. Sample material is recorded as cDNA or gDNA derived from T cells, B-cell-depleted T cells, or PBMCs.

Repertoires were generated with immunoSEQ multiplex PCR, while TCRdb's copy carries only in-frame clones and drops some. The sample lists around 190,000 clones, around four fifths occurring once. Sequenced material: peripheral blood. This chain connects TRBV7-3 to TRBJ2-2; 7 bases line up with TRBD2. This receptor was taken from a woman aged 70 to 79 with COVID-19, enrolled during active disease. The CDR3 bases are TGTGCCAGCAGGGGAGGACTAGCGAACACCGGGGAGCTGTTTTTT. Translating gives CASRGGLANTGELFF. The whole variable domain, filled in from reference TRBV7-3 and TRBJ2-2, reads GAGVSQTPSNKVTEKGKYVELRCDPISGHTALYWYRQSLGQGPEFLIYFQGTGAADDSGLPNDRFFAVRPEGSVSTLKIQRTERGDSAVYLCASRGGLANTGELFFGEGSRLTVL.